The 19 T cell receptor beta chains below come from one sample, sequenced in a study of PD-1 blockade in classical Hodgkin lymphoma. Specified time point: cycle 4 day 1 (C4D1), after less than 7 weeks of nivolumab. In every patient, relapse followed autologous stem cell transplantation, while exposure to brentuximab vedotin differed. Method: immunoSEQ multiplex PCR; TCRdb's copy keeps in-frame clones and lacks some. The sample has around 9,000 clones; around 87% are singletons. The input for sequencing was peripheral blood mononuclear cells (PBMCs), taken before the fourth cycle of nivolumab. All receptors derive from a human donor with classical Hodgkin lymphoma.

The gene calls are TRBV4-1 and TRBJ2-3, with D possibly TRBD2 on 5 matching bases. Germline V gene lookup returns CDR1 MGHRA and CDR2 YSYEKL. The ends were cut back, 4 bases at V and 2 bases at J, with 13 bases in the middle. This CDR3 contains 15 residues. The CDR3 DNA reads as TGCGCCAGCAGCCTAACGGGGTACAACACAGATACGCAGTATTTT. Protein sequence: CASSLTGYNTDTQYF.

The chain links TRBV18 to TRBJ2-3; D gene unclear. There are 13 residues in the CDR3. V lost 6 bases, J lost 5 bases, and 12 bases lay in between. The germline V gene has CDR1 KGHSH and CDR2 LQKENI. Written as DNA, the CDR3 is TGTGCCAGCTCCGATACCAACGGAGATACGCAGTATTTT. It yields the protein CASSDTNGDTQYF.

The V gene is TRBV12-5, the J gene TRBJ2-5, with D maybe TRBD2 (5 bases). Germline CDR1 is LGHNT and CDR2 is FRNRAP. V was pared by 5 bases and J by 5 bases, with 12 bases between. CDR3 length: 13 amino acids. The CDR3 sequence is CASGRTSLETQYF. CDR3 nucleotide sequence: TGTGCTAGTGGTCGAACTAGTCTTGAGACCCAGTACTTC.

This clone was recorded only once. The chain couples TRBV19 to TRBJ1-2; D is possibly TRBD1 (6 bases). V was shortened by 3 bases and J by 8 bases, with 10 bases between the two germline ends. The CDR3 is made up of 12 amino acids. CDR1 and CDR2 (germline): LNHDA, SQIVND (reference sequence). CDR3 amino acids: CASSIGGGGYTF. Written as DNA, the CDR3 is TGTGCCAGTAGTATCGGAGGGGGGGGCTACACCTTC.

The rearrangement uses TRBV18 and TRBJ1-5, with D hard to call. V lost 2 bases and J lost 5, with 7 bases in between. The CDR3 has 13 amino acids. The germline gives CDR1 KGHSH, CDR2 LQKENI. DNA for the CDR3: TGTGCCAGCTCACCAACAGCTGATCAGCCCCAGCATTTT. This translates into CASSPTADQPQHF.

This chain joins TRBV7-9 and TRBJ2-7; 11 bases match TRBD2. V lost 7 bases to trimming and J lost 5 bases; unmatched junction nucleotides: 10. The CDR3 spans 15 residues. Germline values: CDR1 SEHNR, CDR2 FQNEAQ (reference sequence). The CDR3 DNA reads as TGTGCCAGCACCCAACTAGCGGGGGTAGTCGACGAGCAGTACTTC. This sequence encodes CASTQLAGVVDEQYF. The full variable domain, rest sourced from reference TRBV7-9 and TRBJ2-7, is DTGVSQNPRHKITKRGQNVTFRCDPISEHNRLYWYRQTLGQGPEFLTYFQNEAQLEKSRLLSDRFSAERPKGSFSTLEIQRTEQGDSAMYLCASTQLAGVVDEQYFGPGTRLTVT.

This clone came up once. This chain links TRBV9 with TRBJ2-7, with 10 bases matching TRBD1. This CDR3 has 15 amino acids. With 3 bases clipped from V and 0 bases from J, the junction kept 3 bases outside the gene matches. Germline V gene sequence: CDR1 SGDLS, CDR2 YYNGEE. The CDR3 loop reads CASSAGQGDSYEQYF. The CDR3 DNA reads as TGTGCCAGCAGCGCCGGACAGGGGGACTCCTACGAGCAGTACTTC.

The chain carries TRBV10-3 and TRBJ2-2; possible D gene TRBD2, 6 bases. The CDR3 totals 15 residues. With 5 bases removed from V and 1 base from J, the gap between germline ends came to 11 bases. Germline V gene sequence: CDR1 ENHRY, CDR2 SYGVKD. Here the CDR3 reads CAISTGLLNTGELFF. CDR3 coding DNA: TGTGCCATCAGTACGGGACTCCTGAACACCGGGGAGCTGTTTTTT.

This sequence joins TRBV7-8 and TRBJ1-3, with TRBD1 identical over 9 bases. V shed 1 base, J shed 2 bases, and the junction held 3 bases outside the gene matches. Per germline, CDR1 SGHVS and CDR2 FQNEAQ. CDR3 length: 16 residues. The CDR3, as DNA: TGTGCCAGCAGCTTAGGGACAGGGGAAGCTGGAAACACCATATATTTT. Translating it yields CASSLGTGEAGNTIYF.

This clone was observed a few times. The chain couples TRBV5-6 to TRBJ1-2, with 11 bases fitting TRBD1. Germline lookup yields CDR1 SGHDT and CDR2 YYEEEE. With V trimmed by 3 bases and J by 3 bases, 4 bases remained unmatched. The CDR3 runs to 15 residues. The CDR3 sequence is CASSSRTGGYYGYTF. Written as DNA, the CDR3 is TGTGCCAGCAGCTCCCGGACAGGGGGCTACTATGGCTACACCTTC.

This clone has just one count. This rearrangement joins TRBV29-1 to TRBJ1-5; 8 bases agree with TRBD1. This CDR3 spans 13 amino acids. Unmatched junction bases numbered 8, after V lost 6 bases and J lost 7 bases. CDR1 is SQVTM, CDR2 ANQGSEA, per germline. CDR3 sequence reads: CSVWTGFGQPQHF. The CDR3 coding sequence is TGCAGCGTGTGGACAGGGTTTGGCCAGCCCCAGCATTTT.

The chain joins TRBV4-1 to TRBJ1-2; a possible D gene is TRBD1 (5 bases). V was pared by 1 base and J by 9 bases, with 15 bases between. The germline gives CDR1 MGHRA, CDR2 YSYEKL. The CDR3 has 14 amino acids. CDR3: CASSQGGQGKSYTF. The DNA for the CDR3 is TGCGCCAGCAGCCAAGGAGGGCAGGGTAAGAGCTACACCTTC.

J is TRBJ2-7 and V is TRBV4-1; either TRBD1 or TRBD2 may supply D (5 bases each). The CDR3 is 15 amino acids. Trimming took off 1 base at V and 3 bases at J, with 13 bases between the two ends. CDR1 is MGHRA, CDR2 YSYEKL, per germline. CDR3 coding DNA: TGCGCCAGCAGCCAAGGATTGGGGGAGAGCTACGAGCAGTACTTC. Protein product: CASSQGLGESYEQYF.

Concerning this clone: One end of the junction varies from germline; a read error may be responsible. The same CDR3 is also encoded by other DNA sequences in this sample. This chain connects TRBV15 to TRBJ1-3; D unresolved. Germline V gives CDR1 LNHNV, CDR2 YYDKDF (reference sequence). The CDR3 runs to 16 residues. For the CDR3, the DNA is TGTGCTACCAGCAGAGATCCAGGAGGCTCTGGAAACACCATATATTTT. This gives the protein CATSRDPGGSGNTIYF.

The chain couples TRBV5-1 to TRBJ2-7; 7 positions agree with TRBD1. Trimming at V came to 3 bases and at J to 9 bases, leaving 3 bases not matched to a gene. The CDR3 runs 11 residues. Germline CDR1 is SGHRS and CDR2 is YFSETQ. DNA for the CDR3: TGCGCCAGCAGCTCTGACAGGGTGCAGTACTTC. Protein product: CASSSDRVQYF.

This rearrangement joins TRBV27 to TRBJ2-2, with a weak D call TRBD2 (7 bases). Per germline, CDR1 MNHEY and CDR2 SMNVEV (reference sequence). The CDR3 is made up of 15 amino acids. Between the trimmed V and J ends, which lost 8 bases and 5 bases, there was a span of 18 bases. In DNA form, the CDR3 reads TGTGCCAGCGGGTCCGGGGGGCCCGGGACCGGGGAGCTGTTTTTT. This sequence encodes CASGSGGPGTGELFF.

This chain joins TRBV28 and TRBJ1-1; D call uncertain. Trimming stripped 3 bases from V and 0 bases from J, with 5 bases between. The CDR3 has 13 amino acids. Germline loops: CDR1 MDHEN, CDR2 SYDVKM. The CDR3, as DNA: TGTGCCAGCAGTTTTCCGGTGAACACTGAAGCTTTCTTT. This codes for CASSFPVNTEAFF.

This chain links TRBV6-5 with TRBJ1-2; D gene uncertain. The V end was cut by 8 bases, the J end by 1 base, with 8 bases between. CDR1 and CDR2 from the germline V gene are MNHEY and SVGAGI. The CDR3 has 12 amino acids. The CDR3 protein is CASGDINYGYTF. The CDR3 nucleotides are TGTGCCAGCGGTGATATTAACTATGGCTACACCTTC.

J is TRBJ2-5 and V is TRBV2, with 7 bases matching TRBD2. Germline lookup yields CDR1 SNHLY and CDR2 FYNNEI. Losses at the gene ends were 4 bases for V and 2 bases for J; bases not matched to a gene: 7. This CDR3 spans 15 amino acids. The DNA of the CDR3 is TGTGCCAGCAGTGGAAAGCGGGGCCTTCAAGAGACCCAGTACTTC. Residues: CASSGKRGLQETQYF.